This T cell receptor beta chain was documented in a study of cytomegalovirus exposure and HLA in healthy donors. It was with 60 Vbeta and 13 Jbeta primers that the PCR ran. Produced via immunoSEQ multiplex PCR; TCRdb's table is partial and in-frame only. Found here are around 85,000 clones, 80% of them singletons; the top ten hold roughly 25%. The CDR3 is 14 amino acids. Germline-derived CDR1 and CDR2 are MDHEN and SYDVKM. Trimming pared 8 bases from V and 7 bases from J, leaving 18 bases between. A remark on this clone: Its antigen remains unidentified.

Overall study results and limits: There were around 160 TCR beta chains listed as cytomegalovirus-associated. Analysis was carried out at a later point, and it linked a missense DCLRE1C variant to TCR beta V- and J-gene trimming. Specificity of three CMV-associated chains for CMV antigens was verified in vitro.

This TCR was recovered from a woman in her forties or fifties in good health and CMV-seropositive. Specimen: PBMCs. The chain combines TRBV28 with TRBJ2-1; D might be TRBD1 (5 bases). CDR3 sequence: CASGARSGWNEQFF. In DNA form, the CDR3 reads TGTGCCAGCGGGGCCAGGTCCGGGTGGAATGAGCAGTTCTTC.